This T cell receptor beta chain was sequenced in a study of T cell responses to AZD1222 COVID-19 vaccine. The germline V gene encodes CDR1 LNHDA and CDR2 SQIVND (reference sequence). V was shortened by 3 bases and J by 4 bases, with 12 bases between the two germline ends. The length of the CDR3 is 14 residues. Sequencing used immunoSEQ multiplex PCR; TCRdb keeps in-frame clones, though not all of them. The sample records fewer than 200,000 clones, 85% to 90% being singletons. The chain carries TRBV19 and TRBJ2-5, with a possible D match to TRBD2 (6 bases). Here the sequenced sample was peripheral blood, taken on day 0 of AZD1222 vaccination. This receptor was obtained from an adult in good health. DNA for the CDR3: TGTGCCAGTAGTATTACCGGGGGAAGAGAGACCCAGTACTTC. As protein: CASSITGGRETQYF. The full variable domain, rest sourced from reference TRBV19 and TRBJ2-5, is DGGITQSPKYLFRKEGQNVTLSCEQNLNHDAMYWYRQDPGQGLRLIYYSQIVNDFQKGDIAEGYSVSREKKESFPLTVTSAQKNPTAFYLCASSITGGRETQYFGPGTRLLVL.